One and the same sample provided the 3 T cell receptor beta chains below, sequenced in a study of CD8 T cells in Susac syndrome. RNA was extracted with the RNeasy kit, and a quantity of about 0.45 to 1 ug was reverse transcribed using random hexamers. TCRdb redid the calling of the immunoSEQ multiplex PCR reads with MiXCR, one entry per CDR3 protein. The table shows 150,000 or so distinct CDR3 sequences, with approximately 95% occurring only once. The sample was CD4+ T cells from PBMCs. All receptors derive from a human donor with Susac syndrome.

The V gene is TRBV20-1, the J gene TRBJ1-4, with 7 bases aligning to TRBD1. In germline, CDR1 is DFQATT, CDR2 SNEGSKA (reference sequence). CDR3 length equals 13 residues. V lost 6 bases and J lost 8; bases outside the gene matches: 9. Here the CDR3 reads CSAKDRLREKLFF. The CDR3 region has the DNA TGCAGTGCCAAGGACAGGTTAAGGGAAAAACTGTTTTTT.

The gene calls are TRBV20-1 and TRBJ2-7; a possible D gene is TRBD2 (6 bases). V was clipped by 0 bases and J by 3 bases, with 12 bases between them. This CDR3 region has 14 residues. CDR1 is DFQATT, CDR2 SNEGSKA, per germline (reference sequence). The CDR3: CSAREGGTLYEQYF. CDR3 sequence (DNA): TGCAGTGCTAGAGAAGGTGGGACTCTCTACGAGCAGTACTTC.

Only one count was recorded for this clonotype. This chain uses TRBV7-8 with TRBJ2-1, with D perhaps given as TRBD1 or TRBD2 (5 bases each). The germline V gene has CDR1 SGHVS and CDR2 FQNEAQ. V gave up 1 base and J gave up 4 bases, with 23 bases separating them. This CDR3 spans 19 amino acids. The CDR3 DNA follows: TGTGCCAGCAGCTTAGAGGGTGGGTGGGGACGACCTGAATACAATGAGCAGTTCTTC. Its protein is CASSLEGGWGRPEYNEQFF.